The next 9 T cell receptor beta chains were all read from a single sample in a study of T-cell memory formation after mild COVID-19. TCRdb re-derived calls from the 5' RACE reads in MiXCR, one entry per CDR3 protein. The sample has about 140,000 distinct CDR3 sequences, 13% to 15% seen once; the top ten hold about 27%. The sequenced sample consisted of PBMCs or a T cell subset sorted from them (not recorded which). The receptors derive from an adult woman who had mild COVID-19 (a few samples of this study predate the infection). Cell type and time point are not known.

The V gene is TRBV12-3 or TRBV12-4, the J gene TRBJ2-7; 9 bases are shared with TRBD2. Trimming took 5 bases from V and 2 from J; bases not matched to a gene: 7. The CDR3 sequence is 15 residues long. CDR3 amino acids: CASSDRSGRTYEQYF. The CDR3 bases are TGTGCCAGCAGTGACCGTAGCGGGAGAACCTACGAGCAGTACTTC.

The chain combines TRBV29-1 with TRBJ2-2; D perhaps matches TRBD2 (7 bases). The CDR3 runs to 15 residues. V was shortened by 5 bases and J by 1 base, with 14 bases between the two germline ends. Germline CDR1 is SQVTM and CDR2 is ANQGSEA. DNA of the CDR3: TGCAGCGTTAGGGGGGGGCCTTTGAACACCGGGGAGCTGTTTTTT. This encodes CSVRGGPLNTGELFF.

This clonotype was seen more than once but under ten times. The chain uses TRBV25-1 and TRBJ2-6; D may be TRBD2 (5 bases). Germline-derived CDR1 and CDR2 are MGHDK and SYGVNS. This CDR3 region has 14 residues. Trimming left V 6 bases short and J 4 bases short, with 10 bases between. The CDR3 DNA is TGTGCCAGCAGCTCGCGCGGGGGGGCCAACGTCCTGACTTTC. Its translation: CASSSRGGANVLTF.

The chain links TRBV4-1 to TRBJ2-1; 12 bases are a match to TRBD1. From germline, CDR1 is MGHRA and CDR2 YSYEKL. V was clipped by 10 bases and J by 4 bases; unmatched bases: 8. This CDR3 spans 15 amino acids. CDR3 DNA sequence: TGCGCCATCGGCCGGGGACAGGGGGCTTACAATGAGCAGTTCTTC. It yields the protein CAIGRGQGAYNEQFF.

V is TRBV19 and J is TRBJ1-1; D gene ambiguous. CDR3 length: 15 residues. CDR1 and CDR2 (germline): LNHDA, SQIVND (reference sequence). Trimming pared 3 bases from V and 4 bases from J, leaving 15 bases between. The CDR3 here is CASSMDLLGSTEAFF. CDR3 DNA: TGTGCCAGTAGTATGGATCTATTGGGGAGCACTGAAGCTTTCTTT.

The V call is TRBV11-2, the J call TRBJ2-2; either TRBD1 or TRBD2 may fit D (5 bases each). The germline gives CDR1 SGHAT, CDR2 FQNNGV. The CDR3 extends over 15 amino acids. V was pared by 5 bases and J by 4 bases, with 14 bases between. The CDR3 sequence is CASSAFYGGTGELFF. The DNA for the CDR3 is TGTGCCAGCAGCGCTTTCTATGGGGGCACCGGGGAGCTGTTTTTT.

This clonotype came up once. V and J are TRBV7-2 and TRBJ2-7, with a weak D call TRBD1 (6 bases). The J call may be wrong; the DNA end is better matched by TRBJ2-1. The CDR3 runs to 16 residues. Looked up from germline, CDR1 is SGHTA and CDR2 is FQGNSA. The CDR3 loop reads CASSLTLWGQDNEQFF. CDR3 in DNA: TGTGCCAGCAGCTTAACGCTTTGGGGGCAGGACAATGAGCAGTTCTTC.

A few counts support this clonotype. This chain connects TRBV6-5 to TRBJ2-1; D possibly corresponds to TRBD2 (8 bases). V was trimmed by 6 bases and J by 3 bases, leaving 18 bases between them. CDR1 is MNHEY and CDR2 is SVGAGI in the germline V gene. The CDR3 is 16 amino acids. The CDR3, as DNA: TGTGCCAGCAGGGACAGGTTGGCGGGAGGCTACAATGAGCAGTTCTTC. It codes for CASRDRLAGGYNEQFF.

The chain combines TRBV10-3 with TRBJ2-3; D uncertain. CDR3 length: 12 residues. Germline CDR1 and CDR2: ENHRY and SYGVKD. Trimming shortened V by 3 bases and J by 2 bases, and 3 bases separated the two germline ends. As DNA, the CDR3 is TGTGCCATCAGTGATTTCACAGATACGCAGTATTTT. It yields the protein CAISDFTDTQYF.